This TCR beta chain came from a study of blood T cells in healthy people across ages (dated by TCRdb to between 2015 and 2016). Study-wide context: In model experiments, roughly one uniquely barcoded TCR beta cDNA molecule per two T cells was captured by template switching. Age-related changes in TCR beta repertoire diversity were measured in the study by deep sequencing normalized with unique cDNA molecular identifiers. The donors were split into four age groups: young (average about 16 years), middle-aged (39), aged (roughly 65) and long-lived (82). Using the same blood draw, the study looked at two additional independent replicas of 1 million unique cDNA reads for two donors, one aged 18 to 30 and the other aged 80 or older. Donors of different ages were randomly distributed across sequencing lanes to avoid experimental bias. What the study reported, not specific to this receptor: Observed TCR beta diversity per million T cells fell roughly linearly with age, and a significant reduction was already apparent by age around 40. Estimates of total diversity based on one million sequenced T cells were considered lower bounds and underestimates. Because profiling used bulk unsorted PBMCs, naive and antigen-experienced compartments could not be compared conclusively. Donor CMV infection status was unknown, potentially confounding age-related changes in expanded clonotypes. Observed TCR beta diversity correlated strongly with the percentage of naive T cells measured by flow cytometry. Compared with the aged group, the long-lived group had more naive CD4+ T cells, fewer expanded clones and increased TCR diversity, a pattern suggesting age selection.

As to this clonotype: The specificity of this receptor is unknown. One end of the junction does not line up with germline, which may come from a read error.

Systemically healthy Caucasian individuals from Russia, around 39 in total and aged roughly 6 to 95 years, were included as donors. Ten milliliters of peripheral blood were drawn from each donor into EDTA-treated Vacutainer tubes. PBMCs were isolated by Ficoll-Paque density-gradient centrifugation, with at least 7 million obtained per sample. Total RNA, at least 5 micrograms per sample, was extracted from PBMCs with Trizol reagent. For every donor, flow cytometry on a PBMC aliquot measured the percentage of naive CD45RAhigh/CD27high T cells. Receptor amplification or capture employed 5' RACE. Sequencing was performed on an Illumina HiSeq 2500. The second PCR ran for roughly 7 to 11 cycles and used a J-beta primer mix along with a sample-barcoded 5' primer. A template-switch 5' adaptor carrying 12 random nucleotides introduced a unique molecular identifier onto each TCR beta cDNA molecule. Each sample yielded at least 2.5 million CDR3-containing paired-end reads. First-strand cDNA synthesis was performed from all RNA using the Mint cDNA synthesis kit, with priming by a TRBC-specific oligonucleotide. Following uracil-DNA glycosylase treatment, all cDNA underwent a first 18-cycle PCR with the universal primers M1SS and BC2_uni_R. The authors' analysis ran thus. For normalization, 1 million high-quality reads were randomly selected from each sample, with every read carrying a distinct molecular identifier. Instead of being binned into consensus sequences, reads that shared molecular identifiers were thrown out. CDR3 identification, clonotype clustering and error correction used MiTCR with a Q25 quality threshold and the strictest error-elimination algorithm. A nonparametric unseen species model with Euler transformation was used to estimate a lower bound on total TCR beta diversity. The public reads were run again by TCRdb, first through fastp at Q25 and then through MiXCR, and only productive beta chains were kept. Every distinct CDR3 protein forms one entry, paired with its most common genes and DNA. The V and J calls reflect TCRdb's pipeline rather than the authors' work. The sample has 550,000 to 800,000 distinct CDR3 sequences on record, 20% to 25% of them singletons. The ten top clones hold approximately 3.6% of the sample.

The CDR3 measures 12 amino acids from cysteine to phenylalanine. The kept DNA is CDR3 alone, 36 bases in frame from the first base. Taken from the germline V gene (reference sequence), the CDR1 and CDR2 loops are DFQATT and SNEGSKA. This TCR came from a man between 65 and 85 years old in good health. The chain joins TRBV20-1 to TRBJ2-5, with the D gene possibly TRBD1 or TRBD2, each one fitting 5 bases. Source material: blood. The CDR3: CSAIRDEEEKFF. The DNA reads TGCAGTGCTATCCGGGACGAAGAAGAGAAGTTCTTC.